This TCR beta chain was recovered during a study of T cell responses to AZD1222 COVID-19 vaccine. General study points: Among the donors, most were white British and more were female, and clonal diversity was possibly underestimated. Baseline seropositives among AZD1222 recipients totaled only five to seven.

Clones were sequenced by immunoSEQ multiplex PCR, and TCRdb holds only the in-frame ones, with some missing. The sample has around 130,000 clones, 93% seen once. The germline V gene has CDR1 MDHEN and CDR2 SYDVKM. The CDR3 is 14 residues long. Trimming stripped 5 bases from V and 2 bases from J, with 10 bases between. About this clone: The antigen remains undetermined.

The receptor was isolated from an adult in good health. The chain joins TRBV28 to TRBJ2-4, with D perhaps matching TRBD1 (6 bases). Sequenced material: peripheral blood, taken on day 0 of AZD1222 vaccination. In nucleotides, the CDR3 is TGTGCCAGCAGTCCAAGGGGGACCAAAAACATTCAGTACTTC. It yields the protein CASSPRGTKNIQYF.